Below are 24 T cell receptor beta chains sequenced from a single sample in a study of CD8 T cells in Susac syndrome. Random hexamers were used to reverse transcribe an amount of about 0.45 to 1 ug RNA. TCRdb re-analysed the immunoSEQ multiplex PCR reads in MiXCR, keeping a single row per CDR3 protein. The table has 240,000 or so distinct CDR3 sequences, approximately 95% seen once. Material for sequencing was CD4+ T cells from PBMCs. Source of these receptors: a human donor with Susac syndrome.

This CDR3 is CASSQERGSIQYF. As DNA, the CDR3 is TGTGCCAGCAGCCAAGAGCGGGGCTCCATTCAGTACTTC. The rearrangement joins TRBV3-1 to TRBJ2-4, with D perhaps TRBD2 (6 bases). Germline CDR1 is LGHDT and CDR2 is YNNKEL (reference sequence). V lost 0 bases to trimming and J lost 9 bases, with 9 bases between them. The CDR3 loop spans 13 amino acids.

CDR3 sequence (DNA): TGTGCCAGCAGCGGAACAGGGACCATGAACACTGAAGCTTTCTTT. This translates into CASSGTGTMNTEAFF. The chain uses TRBV12-3 or TRBV12-4 and TRBJ1-1; possibly TRBD1 for D (6 bases). V dropped 6 bases and J dropped 0 bases, with 14 bases sitting between them. The CDR3 covers 15 residues.

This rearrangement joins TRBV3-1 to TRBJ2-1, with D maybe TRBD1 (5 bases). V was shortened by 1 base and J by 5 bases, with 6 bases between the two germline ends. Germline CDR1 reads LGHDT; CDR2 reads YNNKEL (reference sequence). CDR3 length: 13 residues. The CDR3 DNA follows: TGTGCCAGCAGCCAAGGACAGAACAATGAGCAGTTCTTC. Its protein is CASSQGQNNEQFF.

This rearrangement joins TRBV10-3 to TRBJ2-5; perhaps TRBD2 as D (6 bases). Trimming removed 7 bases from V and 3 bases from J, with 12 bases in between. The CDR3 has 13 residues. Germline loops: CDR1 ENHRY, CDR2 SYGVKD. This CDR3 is CAINSGWEETQYF. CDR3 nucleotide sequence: TGTGCCATCAATAGCGGATGGGAAGAGACCCAGTACTTC.

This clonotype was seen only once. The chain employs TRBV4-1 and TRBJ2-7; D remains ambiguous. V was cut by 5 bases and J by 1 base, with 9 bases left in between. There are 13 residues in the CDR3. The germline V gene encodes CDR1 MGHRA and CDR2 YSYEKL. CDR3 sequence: CASSTQRSYEQYF. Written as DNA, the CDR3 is TGCGCCAGCAGCACTCAAAGGTCCTACGAGCAGTACTTC.

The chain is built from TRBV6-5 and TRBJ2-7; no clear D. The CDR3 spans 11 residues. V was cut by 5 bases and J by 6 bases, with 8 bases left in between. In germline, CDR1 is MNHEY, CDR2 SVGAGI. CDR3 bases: TGTGCCAGCAGTAACGGACGCGAGCAGTACTTC. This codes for CASSNGREQYF.

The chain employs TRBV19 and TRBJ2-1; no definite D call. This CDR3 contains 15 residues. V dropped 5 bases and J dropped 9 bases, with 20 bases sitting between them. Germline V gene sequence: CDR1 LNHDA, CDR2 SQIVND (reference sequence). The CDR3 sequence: CASSPRISSGGEQFF. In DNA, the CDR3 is TGTGCCAGTAGTCCACGGATTAGTTCAGGCGGTGAGCAGTTCTTC. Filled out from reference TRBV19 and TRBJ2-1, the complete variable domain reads DGGITQSPKYLFRKEGQNVTLSCEQNLNHDAMYWYRQDPGQGLRLIYYSQIVNDFQKGDIAEGYSVSREKKESFPLTVTSAQKNPTAFYLCASSPRISSGGEQFFGPGTRLTVL.

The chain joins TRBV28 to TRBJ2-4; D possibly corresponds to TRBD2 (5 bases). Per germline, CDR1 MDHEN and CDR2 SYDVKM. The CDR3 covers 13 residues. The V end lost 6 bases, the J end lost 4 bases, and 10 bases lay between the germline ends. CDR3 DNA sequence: TGTGCCAGCAGAGAGTCGGGGAAAAACATTCAGTACTTC. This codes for CASRESGKNIQYF.

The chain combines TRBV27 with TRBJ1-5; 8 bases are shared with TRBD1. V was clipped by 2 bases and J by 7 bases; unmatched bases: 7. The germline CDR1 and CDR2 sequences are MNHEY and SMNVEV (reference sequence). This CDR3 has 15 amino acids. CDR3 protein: CASSLGRGRGQPQHF. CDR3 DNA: TGTGCCAGCAGTTTAGGCAGGGGGCGTGGACAGCCCCAGCATTTT.

The CDR3 DNA follows: TGTGCACGAAATTCTATAGCGGGAGGCGATGAGCAGTTCTTC. It yields the protein CARNSIAGGDEQFF. V is TRBV12-3 or TRBV12-4 and J is TRBJ2-1, with TRBD2 matching over 10 bases. CDR3 length equals 14 residues.

CDR3 amino acids: CASSVASHGLAKNIQYF. Written as DNA, the CDR3 is TGTGCCAGCAGCGTAGCGTCTCACGGTCTAGCCAAAAACATTCAGTACTTC. The chain couples TRBV9 to TRBJ2-4; D not certain. This CDR3 is built from 17 residues. The ends were cut back, 0 bases at V and 0 bases at J, with 13 bases in the middle. Germline V gene data show CDR1 as SGDLS and CDR2 as YYNGEE.

The CDR3 DNA follows: TGCAGCGTTTCAGACGGGAACACTGAAGCTTTCTTT. Translating it yields CSVSDGNTEAFF. The chain recombines TRBV29-1 with TRBJ1-1, with D uncertain. Trimming shortened V by 5 bases and J by 1 base, and 8 bases separated the two germline ends. This CDR3 comprises 12 residues. Germline CDR1 is SQVTM and CDR2 is ANQGSEA.

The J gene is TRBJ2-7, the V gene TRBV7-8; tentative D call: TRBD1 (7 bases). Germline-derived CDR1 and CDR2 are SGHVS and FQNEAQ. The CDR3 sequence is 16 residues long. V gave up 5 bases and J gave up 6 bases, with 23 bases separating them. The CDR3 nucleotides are TGTGCCAGCAGCCCATCCAGGGGGGCCCCGGGTGTCGAGCAGTACTTC. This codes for CASSPSRGAPGVEQYF.

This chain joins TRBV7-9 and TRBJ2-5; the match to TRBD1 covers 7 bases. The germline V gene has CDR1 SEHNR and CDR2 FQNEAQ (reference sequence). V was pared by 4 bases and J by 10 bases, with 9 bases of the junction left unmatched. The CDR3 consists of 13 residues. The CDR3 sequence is CASSSNQPGGQYF. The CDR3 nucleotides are TGTGCCAGCAGCTCAAACCAGCCAGGGGGCCAGTACTTC. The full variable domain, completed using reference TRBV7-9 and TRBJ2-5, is DTGVSQNPRHKITKRGQNVTFRCDPISEHNRLYWYRQTLGQGPEFLTYFQNEAQLEKSRLLSDRFSAERPKGSFSTLEIQRTEQGDSAMYLCASSSNQPGGQYFGPGTRLLVL.

CDR3 in DNA: TGTGCCAGCAGGCTGACAGGCCACTCCTACGAGCAGTACTTC. Protein sequence: CASRLTGHSYEQYF. The rearrangement joins TRBV13 to TRBJ2-7; D might be TRBD1 (6 bases). Looked up from germline, CDR1 is PRHDT and CDR2 is FYEKMQ (reference sequence). CDR3 length equals 14 residues. V lost 6 bases, J lost 0 bases, and 12 bases lay in between.

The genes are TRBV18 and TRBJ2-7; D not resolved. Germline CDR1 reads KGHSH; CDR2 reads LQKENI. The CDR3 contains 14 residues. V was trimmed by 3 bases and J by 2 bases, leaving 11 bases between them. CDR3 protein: CASSPLGPPYEQYF. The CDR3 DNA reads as TGTGCCAGCTCACCTCTAGGGCCCCCCTACGAGCAGTACTTC.

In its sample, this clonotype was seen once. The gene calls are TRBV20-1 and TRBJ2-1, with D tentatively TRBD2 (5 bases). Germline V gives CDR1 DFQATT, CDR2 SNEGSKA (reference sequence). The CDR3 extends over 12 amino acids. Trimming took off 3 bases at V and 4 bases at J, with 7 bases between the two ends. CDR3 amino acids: CSASRGYNEQFF. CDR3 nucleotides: TGCAGTGCTAGTCGGGGATACAATGAGCAGTTCTTC.

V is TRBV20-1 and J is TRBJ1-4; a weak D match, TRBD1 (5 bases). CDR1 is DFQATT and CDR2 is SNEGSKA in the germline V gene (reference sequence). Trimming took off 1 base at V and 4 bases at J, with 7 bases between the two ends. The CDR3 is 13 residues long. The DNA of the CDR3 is TGCAGTGCTAGAGGCCAGGGTAATGAAAAACTGTTTTTT. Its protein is CSARGQGNEKLFF.

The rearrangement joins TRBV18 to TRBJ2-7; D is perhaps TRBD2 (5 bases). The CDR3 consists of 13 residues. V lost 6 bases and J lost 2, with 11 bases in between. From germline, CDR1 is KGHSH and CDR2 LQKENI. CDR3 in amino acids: CASSLPGAYEQYF. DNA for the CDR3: TGTGCCAGCTCCCTCCCCGGGGCCTACGAGCAGTACTTC.

CDR3 amino acids: CASSVIDRTGELFF. CDR3 DNA sequence: TGTGCCAGCAGCGTGATCGACCGGACCGGGGAGCTGTTTTTT. This chain connects TRBV9 to TRBJ2-2; D remains ambiguous. The length of the CDR3 is 14 residues. The germline CDR1 and CDR2 sequences are SGDLS and YYNGEE. The V end lost 2 bases, the J end lost 5 bases, and 10 bases lay between the germline ends.

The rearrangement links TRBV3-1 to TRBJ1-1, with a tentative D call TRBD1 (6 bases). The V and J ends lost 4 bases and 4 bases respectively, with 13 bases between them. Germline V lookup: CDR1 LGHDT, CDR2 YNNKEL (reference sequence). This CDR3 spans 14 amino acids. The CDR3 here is CASSPREGVTEAFF. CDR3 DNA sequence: TGTGCCAGCAGCCCCCGGGAGGGGGTCACTGAAGCTTTCTTT.

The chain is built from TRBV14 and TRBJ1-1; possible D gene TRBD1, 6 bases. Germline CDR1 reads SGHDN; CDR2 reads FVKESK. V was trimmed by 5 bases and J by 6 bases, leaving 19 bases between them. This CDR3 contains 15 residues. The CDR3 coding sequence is TGTGCCAGCAGCTACCAGGGGCGACAGGCCGCTGAAGCTTTCTTT. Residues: CASSYQGRQAAEAFF.

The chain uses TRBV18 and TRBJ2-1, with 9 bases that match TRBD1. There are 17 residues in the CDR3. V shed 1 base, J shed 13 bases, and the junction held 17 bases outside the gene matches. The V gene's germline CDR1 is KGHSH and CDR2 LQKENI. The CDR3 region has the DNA TGTGCCAGCTCACCACGGACAGGGGTCGATACCTGGGTCCGCCAGTTCTTC. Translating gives CASSPRTGVDTWVRQFF.

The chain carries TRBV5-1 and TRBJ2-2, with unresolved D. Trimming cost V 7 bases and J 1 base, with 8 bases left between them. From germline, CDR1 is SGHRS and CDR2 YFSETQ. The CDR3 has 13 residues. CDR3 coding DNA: TGCGCCAGCTCGATCTTGAACACCGGGGAGCTGTTTTTT. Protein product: CASSILNTGELFF. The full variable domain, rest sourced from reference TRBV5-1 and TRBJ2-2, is KAGVTQTPRYLIKTRGQQVTLSCSPISGHRSVSWYQQTPGQGLQFLFEYFSETQRNKGNFPGRFSGRQFSNSRSEMNVSTLELGDSALYLCASSILNTGELFFGEGSRLTVL.